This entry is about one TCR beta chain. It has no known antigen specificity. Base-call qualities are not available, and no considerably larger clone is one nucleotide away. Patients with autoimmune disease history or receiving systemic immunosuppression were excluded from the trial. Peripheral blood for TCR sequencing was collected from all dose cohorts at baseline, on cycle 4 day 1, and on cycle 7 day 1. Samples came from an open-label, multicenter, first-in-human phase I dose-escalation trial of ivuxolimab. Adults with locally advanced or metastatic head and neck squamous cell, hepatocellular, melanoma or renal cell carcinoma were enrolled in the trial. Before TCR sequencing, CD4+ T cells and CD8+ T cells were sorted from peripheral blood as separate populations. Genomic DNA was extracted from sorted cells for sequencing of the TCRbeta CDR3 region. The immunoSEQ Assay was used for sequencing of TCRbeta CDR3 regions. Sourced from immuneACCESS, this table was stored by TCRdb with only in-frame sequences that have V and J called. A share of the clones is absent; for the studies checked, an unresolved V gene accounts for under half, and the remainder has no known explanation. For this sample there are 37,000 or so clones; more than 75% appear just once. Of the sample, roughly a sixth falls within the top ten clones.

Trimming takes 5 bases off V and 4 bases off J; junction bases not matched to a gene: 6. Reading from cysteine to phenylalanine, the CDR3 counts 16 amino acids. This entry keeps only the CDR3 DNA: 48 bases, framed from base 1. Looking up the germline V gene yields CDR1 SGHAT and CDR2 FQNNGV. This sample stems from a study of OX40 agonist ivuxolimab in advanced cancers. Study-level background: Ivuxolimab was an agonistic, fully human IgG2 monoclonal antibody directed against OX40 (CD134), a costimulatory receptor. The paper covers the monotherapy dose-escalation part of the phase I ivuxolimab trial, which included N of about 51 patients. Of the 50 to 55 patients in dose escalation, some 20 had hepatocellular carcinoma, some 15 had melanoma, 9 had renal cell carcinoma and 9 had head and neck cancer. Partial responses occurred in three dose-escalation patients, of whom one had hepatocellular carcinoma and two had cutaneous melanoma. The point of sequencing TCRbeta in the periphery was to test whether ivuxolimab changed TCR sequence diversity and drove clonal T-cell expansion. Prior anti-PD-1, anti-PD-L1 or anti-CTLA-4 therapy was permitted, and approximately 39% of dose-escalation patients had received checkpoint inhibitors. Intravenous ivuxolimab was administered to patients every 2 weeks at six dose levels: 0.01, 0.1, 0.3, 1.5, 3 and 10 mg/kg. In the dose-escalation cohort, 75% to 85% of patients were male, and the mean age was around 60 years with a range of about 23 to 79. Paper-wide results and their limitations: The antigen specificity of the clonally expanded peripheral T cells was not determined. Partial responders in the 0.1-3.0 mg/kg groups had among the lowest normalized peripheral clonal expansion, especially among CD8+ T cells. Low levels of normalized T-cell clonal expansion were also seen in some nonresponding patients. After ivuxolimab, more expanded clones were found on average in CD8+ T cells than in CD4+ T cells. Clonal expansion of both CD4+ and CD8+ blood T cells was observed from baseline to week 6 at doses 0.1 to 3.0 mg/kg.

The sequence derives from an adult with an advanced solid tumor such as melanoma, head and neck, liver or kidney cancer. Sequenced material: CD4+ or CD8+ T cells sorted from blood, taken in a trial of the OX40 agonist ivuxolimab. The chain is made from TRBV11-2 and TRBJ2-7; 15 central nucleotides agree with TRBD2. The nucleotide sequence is TGTGCCAGCAGCCCGGGACTAGCGGGAGGAGGGTACGAGCAGTACTTC. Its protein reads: CASSPGLAGGGYEQYF.